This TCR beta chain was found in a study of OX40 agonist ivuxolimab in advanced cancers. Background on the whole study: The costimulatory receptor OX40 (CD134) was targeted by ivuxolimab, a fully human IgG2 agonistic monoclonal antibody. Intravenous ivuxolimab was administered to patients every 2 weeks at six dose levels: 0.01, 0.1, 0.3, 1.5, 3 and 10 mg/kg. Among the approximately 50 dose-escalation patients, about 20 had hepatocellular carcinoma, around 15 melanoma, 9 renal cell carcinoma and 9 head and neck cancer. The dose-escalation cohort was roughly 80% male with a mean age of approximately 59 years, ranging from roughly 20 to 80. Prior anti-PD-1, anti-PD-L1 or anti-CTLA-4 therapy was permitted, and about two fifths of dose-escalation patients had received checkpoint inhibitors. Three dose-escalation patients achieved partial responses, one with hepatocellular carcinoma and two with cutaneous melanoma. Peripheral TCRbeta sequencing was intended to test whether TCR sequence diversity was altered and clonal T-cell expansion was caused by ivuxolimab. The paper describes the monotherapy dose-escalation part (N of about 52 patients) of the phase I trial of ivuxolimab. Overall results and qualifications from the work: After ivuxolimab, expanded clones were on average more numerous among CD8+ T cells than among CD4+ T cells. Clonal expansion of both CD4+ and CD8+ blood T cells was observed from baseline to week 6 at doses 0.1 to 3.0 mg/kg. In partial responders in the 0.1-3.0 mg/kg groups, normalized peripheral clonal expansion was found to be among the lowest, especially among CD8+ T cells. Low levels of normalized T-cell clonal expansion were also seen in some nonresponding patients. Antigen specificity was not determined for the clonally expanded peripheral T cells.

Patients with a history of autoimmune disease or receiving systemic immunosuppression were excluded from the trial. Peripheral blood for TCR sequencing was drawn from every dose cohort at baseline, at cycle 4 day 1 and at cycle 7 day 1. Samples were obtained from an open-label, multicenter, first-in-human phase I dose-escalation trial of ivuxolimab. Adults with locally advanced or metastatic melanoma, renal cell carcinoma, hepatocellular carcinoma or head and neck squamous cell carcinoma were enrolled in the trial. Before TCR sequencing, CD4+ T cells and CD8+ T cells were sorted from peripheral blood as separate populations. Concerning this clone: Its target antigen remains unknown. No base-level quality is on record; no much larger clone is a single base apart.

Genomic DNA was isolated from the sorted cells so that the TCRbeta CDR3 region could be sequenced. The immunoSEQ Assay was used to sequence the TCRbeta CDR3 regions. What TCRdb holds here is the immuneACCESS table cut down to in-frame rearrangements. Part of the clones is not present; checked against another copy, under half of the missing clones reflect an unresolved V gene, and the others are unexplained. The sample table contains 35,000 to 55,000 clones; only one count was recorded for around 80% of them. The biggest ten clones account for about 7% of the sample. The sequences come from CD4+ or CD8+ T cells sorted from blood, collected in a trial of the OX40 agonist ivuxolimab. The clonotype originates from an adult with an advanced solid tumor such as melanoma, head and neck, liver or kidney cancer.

The CDR3 sequence is CASSMTSGIYNEQFF. The DNA reads as follows: TGTGCCAGTAGTATGACTAGCGGGATCTACAATGAGCAGTTCTTC. Recombination joined TRBV19 with TRBJ2-1, with 11 central nucleotides matching TRBD2. V trim: 3 bases; J trim: 3 bases; unmatched bases: 1. The CDR3 spans 15 residues, from the cysteine through the phenylalanine. Only CDR3 DNA remains: 45 bases, in frame from the first base. Per the germline V gene (reference sequence), LNHDA is the CDR1 and SQIVND is the CDR2.